The rows below give T cell receptor beta chains drawn from one sample of a study of OX40 agonist ivuxolimab in advanced cancers. Using immunoSEQ multiplex PCR, the repertoire was profiled, and TCRdb retains in-frame clones only, with some absent. The sample consists of 10,000 to 15,000 clones, roughly three quarters of them appearing once. The source material was CD4+ or CD8+ T cells sorted from blood, sampled in a trial of the OX40 agonist ivuxolimab. These receptors were obtained from an adult with an advanced solid tumor such as melanoma, head and neck, liver or kidney cancer. The CDR3 runs from the conserved cysteine through the conserved F or W. D genes are given only for firm matches. Size is omitted from some rows. Given values are once, few, many or a class for expanded clones.

v_call: TRBV7-9; d_call: TRBD1; cdr3_length: 16; clone_size: .; j_call: TRBJ1-1; cdr3_aa: CASSSTRQGMNTEAFF; cdr3_nt: TGTGCCAGCAGCTCCACTCGACAGGGAATGAACACTGAAGCTTTCTTT
v_call: TRBV5-1; d_call: .; cdr3_length: 16; clone_size: .; j_call: TRBJ2-3; cdr3_aa: CASTPPGLTSTDTQYF; cdr3_nt: TGCGCCAGCACCCCCCCGGGACTTACTAGCACAGATACGCAGTATTTT
v_call: TRBV28; d_call: .; cdr3_length: 14; clone_size: .; j_call: TRBJ1-2; cdr3_aa: CATTWQGNNYGYTF; cdr3_nt: TGTGCCACCACATGGCAAGGGAATAACTATGGCTACACCTTC
v_call: TRBV7-9; d_call: .; cdr3_length: 16; clone_size: once; j_call: TRBJ2-3; cdr3_aa: CASSFDTGYGTDTQYF; cdr3_nt: TGTGCCAGCAGCTTCGATACAGGGTATGGCACAGATACGCAGTATTTT
v_call: TRBV7-6; d_call: TRBD1; cdr3_length: 13; clone_size: .; j_call: TRBJ2-7; cdr3_aa: CASSLGTGYEQYF; cdr3_nt: TGTGCCAGCAGCTTAGGGACAGGCTACGAGCAGTACTTC
v_call: TRBV15; d_call: TRBD1; cdr3_length: 16; clone_size: .; j_call: TRBJ2-1; cdr3_aa: CATSRDGRGQDNEQFF; cdr3_nt: TGTGCCACCAGCAGAGATGGCAGGGGGCAGGACAATGAGCAGTTCTTC
v_call: TRBV15; d_call: TRBD2; cdr3_length: 14; clone_size: .; j_call: TRBJ2-7; cdr3_aa: CATSRGEGSYEQYF; cdr3_nt: TGTGCCACCAGCAGAGGGGAGGGCTCCTACGAGCAGTACTTC
v_call: TRBV9; d_call: .; cdr3_length: 16; clone_size: .; j_call: TRBJ2-1; cdr3_aa: CASSGRRVGPSNEQFF; cdr3_nt: TGTGCCAGCAGCGGGCGGAGGGTCGGCCCCAGCAATGAGCAGTTCTTC
v_call: TRBV14; d_call: TRBD1; cdr3_length: 14; clone_size: .; j_call: TRBJ1-2; cdr3_aa: CASSPGEGAGGYTF; cdr3_nt: TGTGCCAGCAGCCCCGGGGAGGGGGCTGGTGGCTACACCTTC
v_call: TRBV7-7; d_call: TRBD1; cdr3_length: 15; clone_size: .; j_call: TRBJ2-5; cdr3_aa: CASSSGQGVQETQYF; cdr3_nt: TGTGCTAGCAGTTCCGGACAGGGGGTACAAGAGACCCAGTACTTC
v_call: TRBV21-1; d_call: .; cdr3_length: 19; clone_size: .; j_call: TRBJ2-2; cdr3_aa: CASSKEIGSAGGPIGELFF; cdr3_nt: TGTGCCAGCAGCAAAGAAATAGGGTCGGCGGGAGGGCCGATTGGGGAGCTGTTTTTT
v_call: TRBV4-1; d_call: TRBD2; cdr3_length: 18; clone_size: .; j_call: TRBJ2-1; cdr3_aa: CASSWGGTSGNSYNEQFF; cdr3_nt: TGCGCCAGCAGCTGGGGAGGGACTAGCGGTAACTCCTACAATGAGCAGTTCTTC
v_call: TRBV7-8; d_call: .; cdr3_length: 16; clone_size: .; j_call: TRBJ1-4; cdr3_aa: CASSLSAGATNEKLFF; cdr3_nt: TGTGCCAGCAGCTTATCGGCAGGCGCAACTAATGAAAAACTGTTTTTT
v_call: TRBV28; d_call: .; cdr3_length: 13; clone_size: few; j_call: TRBJ1-2; cdr3_aa: CASTPIGGGGYTF; cdr3_nt: TGTGCCAGCACCCCTATAGGGGGTGGTGGCTACACCTTC
v_call: TRBV15; d_call: .; cdr3_length: 13; clone_size: .; j_call: TRBJ1-1; cdr3_aa: CATSIGRFSEAFF; cdr3_nt: TGTGCCACCAGCATAGGACGATTCTCTGAAGCTTTCTTT
v_call: TRBV4-3; d_call: .; cdr3_length: 16; clone_size: few; j_call: TRBJ2-7; cdr3_aa: CASSQEGRVSSYEQYF; cdr3_nt: TGCGCCAGCAGCCAAGAGGGCAGGGTAAGCTCCTACGAGCAGTACTTC
v_call: TRBV29-1; d_call: TRBD2; cdr3_length: 17; clone_size: .; j_call: TRBJ2-1; cdr3_aa: CSAEGSTSGDPYNEQFF; cdr3_nt: TGCAGCGCTGAAGGGTCTACTAGCGGGGACCCCTACAATGAGCAGTTCTTC
v_call: TRBV27; d_call: .; cdr3_length: 13; clone_size: .; j_call: TRBJ2-7; cdr3_aa: CASSLTDSYEQYF; cdr3_nt: TGTGCCAGCAGTTTAACGGATTCCTACGAGCAGTACTTC
v_call: TRBV7-3; d_call: TRBD1; cdr3_length: 16; clone_size: .; j_call: TRBJ2-1; cdr3_aa: CASSSRQGAAYNEQFF; cdr3_nt: TGTGCCAGCAGCTCCCGACAGGGGGCTGCGTACAATGAGCAGTTCTTC
v_call: TRBV6-4; d_call: .; cdr3_length: 14; clone_size: .; j_call: TRBJ2-1; cdr3_aa: CASSDSGGANEQFF; cdr3_nt: TGTGCCAGCAGTGACTCGGGGGGGGCAAATGAGCAGTTCTTC
v_call: TRBV6-5; d_call: TRBD2; cdr3_length: 15; clone_size: .; j_call: TRBJ2-5; cdr3_aa: CASSYGTSGRETQYF; cdr3_nt: TGTGCCAGCAGTTATGGGACTAGCGGGAGAGAGACCCAGTACTTC
v_call: TRBV7-8; d_call: .; cdr3_length: 18; clone_size: .; j_call: TRBJ1-6; cdr3_aa: CASSNSINLASYNSPLHF; cdr3_nt: TGTGCCAGCAGCAACTCCATAAACCTGGCATCTTATAATTCACCCCTCCACTTT
v_call: TRBV6-5; d_call: .; cdr3_length: 15; clone_size: .; j_call: TRBJ1-5; cdr3_aa: CASSPSWGSNQPQHF; cdr3_nt: TGTGCCAGCAGCCCATCTTGGGGGAGCAATCAGCCCCAGCATTTT
v_call: TRBV19; d_call: .; cdr3_length: 14; clone_size: medium-sized; j_call: TRBJ2-1; cdr3_aa: CASRTAVSYNEQFF; cdr3_nt: TGTGCCAGTAGGACCGCAGTCTCCTACAATGAGCAGTTCTTC
v_call: TRBV19; d_call: TRBD1; cdr3_length: 14; clone_size: .; j_call: TRBJ1-2; cdr3_aa: CASRPGGNNYGYTF; cdr3_nt: TGTGCCAGTAGACCAGGGGGGAATAACTATGGCTACACCTTC
v_call: TRBV19; d_call: .; cdr3_length: 15; clone_size: .; j_call: TRBJ1-5; cdr3_aa: CASSARGGFNQPQHF; cdr3_nt: TGTGCCAGTAGTGCCCGAGGGGGATTCAATCAGCCCCAGCATTTT
v_call: TRBV6-1; d_call: TRBD2; cdr3_length: 19; clone_size: few; j_call: TRBJ2-3; cdr3_aa: CASSESSTSGGSYTDTQYF; cdr3_nt: TGTGCCAGCAGTGAATCTTCGACTAGCGGGGGGTCATACACAGATACGCAGTATTTT
v_call: TRBV11-1; d_call: .; cdr3_length: 16; clone_size: .; j_call: TRBJ1-5; cdr3_aa: CASSLGSGGGNQPQHF; cdr3_nt: TGTGCCAGCAGCTTAGGGTCCGGGGGTGGCAATCAGCCCCAGCATTTT
v_call: TRBV11-2; d_call: .; cdr3_length: 15; clone_size: .; j_call: TRBJ2-2; cdr3_aa: CASSFLGDHTGELFF; cdr3_nt: TGTGCCAGCAGCTTCCTTGGGGACCACACCGGGGAGCTGTTTTTT
v_call: TRBV4-1; d_call: TRBD2; cdr3_length: 18; clone_size: .; j_call: TRBJ2-3; cdr3_aa: CASSQASRTSGSSGTQYF; cdr3_nt: TGCGCCAGCAGCCAAGCGAGTCGGACTAGCGGGAGCAGCGGTACGCAGTATTTT
v_call: TRBV28; d_call: TRBD1; cdr3_length: 14; clone_size: .; j_call: TRBJ1-5; cdr3_aa: CASSMGQEAQPQHF; cdr3_nt: TGTGCCAGCAGCATGGGACAGGAGGCTCAGCCCCAGCATTTT
v_call: TRBV27; d_call: TRBD1; cdr3_length: 15; clone_size: once; j_call: TRBJ2-5; cdr3_aa: CASSVTGGIGETQYF; cdr3_nt: TGTGCCAGCAGTGTAACAGGGGGGATCGGAGAGACCCAGTACTTC
v_call: TRBV4-3; d_call: TRBD2; cdr3_length: 14; clone_size: .; j_call: TRBJ2-2; cdr3_aa: CASSQSGMGGELFF; cdr3_nt: TGCGCCAGCAGTCAAAGCGGGATGGGCGGGGAGCTGTTTTTT
v_call: TRBV5-4; d_call: TRBD2; cdr3_length: 16; clone_size: .; j_call: TRBJ2-7; cdr3_aa: CASSLDGLAGSYEQYF; cdr3_nt: TGTGCCAGCAGCTTGGACGGACTAGCGGGATCCTACGAGCAGTACTTC
v_call: TRBV19; d_call: .; cdr3_length: 12; clone_size: .; j_call: TRBJ2-7; cdr3_aa: CASSIGGYEQYF; cdr3_nt: TGTGCCAGTAGTATAGGAGGCTACGAGCAGTACTTC
v_call: TRBV28; d_call: .; cdr3_length: 14; clone_size: .; j_call: TRBJ1-3; cdr3_aa: CASSFRGARNTIYF; cdr3_nt: TGTGCCAGCAGTTTTAGGGGGGCAAGAAACACCATATATTTT
v_call: TRBV6-5; d_call: .; cdr3_length: 15; clone_size: .; j_call: TRBJ1-1; cdr3_aa: CASSYLDRGAWSAFF; cdr3_nt: TGTGCCAGCAGTTACCTGGATCGGGGGGCTTGGTCAGCTTTCTTT
v_call: TRBV7-8; d_call: TRBD2; cdr3_length: 15; clone_size: .; j_call: TRBJ2-1; cdr3_aa: CASSWGTNSYNEQFF; cdr3_nt: TGTGCCAGCAGCTGGGGGACTAACTCCTACAATGAGCAGTTCTTC
v_call: TRBV4-3; d_call: TRBD2; cdr3_length: 17; clone_size: once; j_call: TRBJ2-7; cdr3_aa: CASSDRRREGPDYEQYF; cdr3_nt: TGCGCCAGCAGCGACCGGAGGCGGGAGGGCCCGGACTACGAGCAGTACTTC
v_call: TRBV28; d_call: .; cdr3_length: 12; clone_size: .; j_call: TRBJ1-1; cdr3_aa: CASSLGVTEAFF; cdr3_nt: TGTGCCAGCAGTTTGGGGGTCACTGAAGCTTTCTTT
v_call: TRBV9; d_call: .; cdr3_length: 16; clone_size: .; j_call: TRBJ1-2; cdr3_aa: CASSVDNTRGNYGYTF; cdr3_nt: TGTGCCAGCAGCGTAGATAATACCCGGGGGAACTATGGCTACACCTTC
v_call: TRBV5-8; d_call: .; cdr3_length: 15; clone_size: .; j_call: TRBJ2-7; cdr3_aa: CASSSKAGASYEQYF; cdr3_nt: TGTGCCAGCAGCTCGAAGGCGGGTGCGAGCTACGAGCAGTACTTC
v_call: TRBV9; d_call: .; cdr3_length: 16; clone_size: .; j_call: TRBJ1-6; cdr3_aa: CASSVGASDYNSPLHF; cdr3_nt: TGTGCCAGCAGCGTAGGGGCATCAGACTATAATTCACCCCTCCACTTT
v_call: TRBV9; d_call: .; cdr3_length: 12; clone_size: .; j_call: TRBJ1-1; cdr3_aa: CASSVGGTEAFF; cdr3_nt: TGTGCCAGCAGCGTAGGGGGCACTGAAGCTTTCTTT
v_call: TRBV7-9; d_call: TRBD1; cdr3_length: 17; clone_size: few; j_call: TRBJ2-7; cdr3_aa: CASSPPGGQGAPYEQYF; cdr3_nt: TGTGCCAGCAGCCCACCGGGTGGACAGGGGGCCCCCTACGAGCAGTACTTC
v_call: TRBV5-1; d_call: .; cdr3_length: 20; clone_size: .; j_call: TRBJ1-4; cdr3_aa: CASSPWVGENSPGANEKLFF; cdr3_nt: TGCGCCAGCAGCCCTTGGGTCGGCGAGAATTCGCCAGGGGCTAATGAAAAACTGTTTTTT
v_call: TRBV28; d_call: .; cdr3_length: 15; clone_size: few; j_call: TRBJ2-2; cdr3_aa: CASSFEGGYTGELFF; cdr3_nt: TGTGCCAGCAGTTTTGAAGGGGGGTACACCGGGGAGCTGTTTTTT
v_call: TRBV5-4; d_call: .; cdr3_length: 14; clone_size: .; j_call: TRBJ2-2; cdr3_aa: CASSFLANTGELFF; cdr3_nt: TGTGCCAGCAGCTTTCTGGCGAACACCGGGGAGCTGTTTTTT
v_call: TRBV4-2; d_call: TRBD1; cdr3_length: 16; clone_size: .; j_call: TRBJ1-2; cdr3_aa: CASSQGQGLASYGYTF; cdr3_nt: TGTGCCAGCAGCCAAGGACAGGGACTTGCTTCCTATGGCTACACCTTC
v_call: TRBV19; d_call: .; cdr3_length: 14; clone_size: few; j_call: TRBJ1-2; cdr3_aa: CASSLRGLDYGYTF; cdr3_nt: TGTGCCAGTAGTCTTCGGGGGCTGGACTATGGCTACACCTTC
v_call: TRBV4-3; d_call: .; cdr3_length: 17; clone_size: .; j_call: TRBJ2-6; cdr3_aa: CASSHSDSRSGANVLTF; cdr3_nt: TGCGCCAGCAGCCACTCGGACAGCCGCTCTGGGGCCAACGTCCTGACTTTC
v_call: TRBV19; d_call: .; cdr3_length: 11; clone_size: .; j_call: TRBJ2-1; cdr3_aa: CASSAHSEQFF; cdr3_nt: TGTGCCAGTAGTGCCCACTCCGAGCAGTTCTTC
v_call: TRBV6-4; d_call: .; cdr3_length: 14; clone_size: medium-sized; j_call: TRBJ1-1; cdr3_aa: CASSDSSEDTEAFF; cdr3_nt: TGTGCCAGCAGTGACTCGAGTGAGGATACTGAAGCTTTCTTT